This T cell receptor beta chain was identified in a study of blood T cells in healthy people across ages. Study-level findings and limits: There was a strong correlation between TCR beta diversity and naive T cell percentage.

A J-beta primer mix and a sample-barcoded 5' primer were used in a second PCR of roughly 6 to 11 cycles. At least 2.5 million CDR3-containing paired-end reads were obtained per sample. TCRdb passed the 5' RACE reads through MiXCR, listing each CDR3 protein once. The sample shows 650,000 to 1,000,000 distinct CDR3 sequences, roughly 35% of them seen only once. The CDR3 runs to 15 residues. Looked up from germline, CDR1 is DFQATT and CDR2 is SNEGSKA (reference sequence). Trimming removed 2 bases from V and 5 bases from J; junction bases left unmatched: 11. This clonotype was counted ten times or more. Antigen specificity is unknown.

V gene TRBV20-1 combines with J gene TRBJ2-5; TRBD1 matches at 7 bases. This receptor was obtained from a man aged 18 to 29 in good health. The material sequenced was blood. DNA of the CDR3: TGCAGTGCTAGATCCCACCGGGACAGAGGGGAGACCCAGTACTTC. It yields the protein CSARSHRDRGETQYF.